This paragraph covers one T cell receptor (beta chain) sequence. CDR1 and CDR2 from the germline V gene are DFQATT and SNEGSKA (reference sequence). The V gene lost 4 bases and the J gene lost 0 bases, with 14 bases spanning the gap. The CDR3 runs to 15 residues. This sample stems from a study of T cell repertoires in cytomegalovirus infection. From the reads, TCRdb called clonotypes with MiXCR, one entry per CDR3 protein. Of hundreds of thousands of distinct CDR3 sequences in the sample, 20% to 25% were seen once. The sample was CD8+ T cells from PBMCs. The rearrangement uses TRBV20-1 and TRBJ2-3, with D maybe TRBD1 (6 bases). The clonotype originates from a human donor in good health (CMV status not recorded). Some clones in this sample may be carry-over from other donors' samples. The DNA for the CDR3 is TGCAGTGCTACCCAGCGGACAGAAAGCACAGATACGCAGTATTTT. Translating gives CSATQRTESTDTQYF.